Detailed here is one TCR beta chain. Its matching antigen is unknown. This sample was taken from a study of T cell responses to AZD1222 COVID-19 vaccine. Across the study: Both about-4-week and about-12-week second-dose recipients were combined.

General observations from the study: No day 14 peak samples; only post-peak repertoires were characterized. Donors were largely white British and mainly female; clonal diversity was possibly underestimated.

Trimming left V 8 bases short and J 0 bases short, with 7 bases between. This CDR3 is 12 amino acids long. Germline V lookup: CDR1 SNHLY, CDR2 FYNNEI. TCRdb's copy holds only in-frame clones and misses some; the assay was immunoSEQ multiplex PCR. Seen here are over 100,000 clones, around 90% observed once, and the top ten hold around 7%. The V and J genes are TRBV2 and TRBJ2-5; D may correspond to TRBD1 or TRBD2 (5 bases each). The TCR was taken from an adult in good health. This specimen consisted of peripheral blood, obtained on day 0 of AZD1222 vaccination. Written as DNA, the CDR3 is TGTGCCAGCCGGGGCAACCAAGAGACCCAGTACTTC. Protein product: CASRGNQETQYF.